Shown below are 7 T cell receptor beta chains from a single sample sequenced in a study of shared clonotypes between healthy human individuals. The table came from immunoSEQ multiplex PCR; TCRdb's copy has only in-frame clones and leaves some out. This table holds more than 400,000 clones, about 84% found once. Sequencing was performed on PBMCs. The receptors were gathered from a woman aged 40 to 50 in good health. Some clones in this sample may be carry-over from other donors' samples.

This clone was seen more than once but under ten times. The rearrangement joins TRBV10-3 to TRBJ1-1; 10 nucleotides align to TRBD1. The CDR3 loop spans 16 amino acids. Germline V gene sequence: CDR1 ENHRY, CDR2 SYGVKD. Losses at the gene ends were 6 bases for V and 1 base for J; bases not matched to a gene: 8. CDR3 DNA sequence: TGTGCCATCAGGAGGGACAGGGGTTTAGGGAACACTGAAGCTTTCTTT. It specifies CAIRRDRGLGNTEAFF.

The count of this clone is one. The junction and the germline gene differ at one end; a read error may be behind it. The chain recombines TRBV7-9 with TRBJ2-7; 11 bases map to TRBD2. CDR3 length: 15 residues. CDR1 and CDR2 from the germline V gene are SEHNR and FQNEAQ (reference sequence). The CDR3 coding sequence is TGTGCCAGCAGCCTAGCGGGAGGATTAGTGTACGAGCAGTACTTC. It yields the protein CASSLAGGLVYEQYF.

The gene calls are TRBV7-2 and TRBJ2-1; TRBD2 agrees at 9 bases. The CDR3 covers 15 residues. V gave up 1 base and J gave up 4 bases; unmatched junction bases: 2. The germline gives CDR1 SGHTA, CDR2 FQGNSA. CDR3 DNA: TGTGCCAGCAGCTTAGGGGCGGGAGGGTACAATGAGCAGTTCTTC. Translation gives CASSLGAGGYNEQFF.

This clone was seen more than once but under ten times. In nucleotides, the CDR3 is TGTGCCTGGCCCAGACAGGGGGCAGGGAGTGGCTACACCTTC. Its protein is CAWPRQGAGSGYTF. The chain employs TRBV30 and TRBJ1-2; 10 bases map to TRBD1. The V gene's germline CDR1 is GTSNPN and CDR2 SVGIG (reference sequence). The CDR3 runs to 14 residues. Trimming took 5 bases from V and 7 from J; bases not matched to a gene: 10.

The V call is TRBV5-1, the J call TRBJ2-2; TRBD2 aligns across 13 bases. CDR1 is SGHRS, CDR2 YFSETQ, per germline. V lost 5 bases to trimming and J lost 5 bases; unmatched junction nucleotides: 3. This CDR3 is 15 amino acids long. CDR3 sequence reads: CASRLGLAGTGELFF. The DNA of the CDR3 is TGCGCCAGCAGACTGGGACTAGCGGGAACCGGGGAGCTGTTTTTT. Together with reference TRBV5-1 and TRBJ2-2, the CDR3 gives the full variable domain: KAGVTQTPRYLIKTRGQQVTLSCSPISGHRSVSWYQQTPGQGLQFLFEYFSETQRNKGNFPGRFSGRQFSNSRSEMNVSTLELGDSALYLCASRLGLAGTGELFFGEGSRLTVL.

This chain joins TRBV27 and TRBJ2-2; D is unresolved. Germline CDR1 MNHEY, CDR2 SMNVEV (reference sequence). This CDR3 has 12 residues. The V and J ends lost 5 bases and 0 bases respectively, with 1 base between them. The CDR3 sequence is CASSPNTGELFF. CDR3 sequence (DNA): TGTGCCAGCAGTCCGAACACCGGGGAGCTGTTTTTT.

The V call is TRBV2, the J call TRBJ2-5, with 7 nucleotides matching TRBD2. Germline lookup yields CDR1 SNHLY and CDR2 FYNNEI. The trim removed 4 bases at V and 2 bases at J, leaving 1 base unmatched. The CDR3 contains 13 residues. The CDR3 coding sequence is TGTGCCAGCAGTGTTAGCGGGCAAGAGACCCAGTACTTC. Its protein product is CASSVSGQETQYF.